Sequencing of this T cell receptor (beta chain) was carried out in a study of blood T cell repertoires in COVID-19. Trimming left V 0 bases short and J 2 bases short, with 9 bases between. This CDR3 has 15 residues. Germline loops: CDR1 KGHDR, CDR2 SFDVKD. Profiled with immunoSEQ multiplex PCR; TCRdb holds only in-frame clones, not every one. The sample has approximately 190,000 clones, 82% seen once. Participants were placed into cohorts based on the clinical history they reported. The sample consisted of PBMCs or T cells enriched from blood (not recorded which). The TCR sequence derives from a woman between 55 and 75 years old with acute COVID-19. The chain links TRBV24-1 to TRBJ2-5; the D is unclear. CDR3 amino acids: CATSDLNGLQETQYF. Here the CDR3 DNA reads TGTGCCACCAGTGATTTGAATGGCCTTCAAGAGACCCAGTACTTC.